Below, one TCR beta chain is given with its context. These data are taken from a study of blood T cell repertoires in COVID-19. Study details: The samples span acute and convalescent COVID-19 from the United States, Italy and Spain. Nucleic acid was either cDNA or gDNA, and it came from T cells, B-cell-depleted T cells, or PBMCs.

The CDR3 runs 15 residues. The V end lost 0 bases, the J end lost 7 bases, and 13 bases lay between the germline ends. Germline CDR1 is KGHSH and CDR2 is LQKENI. Clones were read by immunoSEQ multiplex PCR, and TCRdb kept only the in-frame ones, dropping some. The sample lists roughly 250,000 clones, roughly 90% seen once, with 0.7% to 0.9% in the top ten. This clonotype was obtained from a man younger than 45 with acute or convalescent COVID-19. The gene calls are TRBV18 and TRBJ1-3; D uncertain. The specimen was peripheral blood. CDR3 DNA: TGTGCCAGCTCACCACCTCCTGACGTCGGGAACACCATATATTTT. It translates to CASSPPPDVGNTIYF.